The source of this TCR beta chain is a study of blood T cell repertoires in COVID-19. Germline V gene sequence: CDR1 SGHRS, CDR2 YFSETQ. V lost 1 base and J 2 bases, leaving 6 bases between the germline ends. This CDR3 has 13 amino acids. The protocol was immunoSEQ multiplex PCR, while the TCRdb copy is restricted to in-frame clones and leaves out a portion. The sample holds roughly 150,000 clones, over 70% seen once. This receptor was obtained from a man aged 50 to 59 with active or convalescent COVID-19. Input material: peripheral blood. V is TRBV5-1 and J is TRBJ1-2, with no clear D. The CDR3 DNA is TGCGCCAGCAGCTTGTTACAGAACTATGGCTACACCTTC. This translates into CASSLLQNYGYTF.